The present entry profiles one TCR beta chain with its context. The target of this receptor is not known. No qualities accompany the bases; no much larger clone lies one base away. In total, 666 healthy bone marrow donors made up the cohort. Cohort members were all nominally healthy when sampled, although unrecorded immune exposures were likely present. The donor tested CMV seronegative, placing the donor among the 300 to 400 seronegative members of the cohort. Every donor gave a peripheral blood sample, and the peripheral blood mononuclear cells from that sample were used for TCR beta sequencing. Genomic DNA extraction from the blood cell samples was performed with the Qiagen DNeasy Blood Extraction Kit. The receptor library was made with the immunoSEQ multiplex PCR assay. For the multiplex PCR, a mixture combining 60 forward primers for TCR Vbeta segments and 13 reverse primers for TCR Jbeta segments was used. Amplification of the CDR3 region of rearranged TCR beta genes was performed with a multiplex PCR assay on genomic DNA. Amplified TCR beta libraries were sequenced as 87-base-pair reads on the Illumina HiSeq System. On the study's bioinformatics: Across the 700 or so repertoires, a later analysis counted approximately 83 million unique TCR beta chains, roughly 11 million of which were shared by at least two donors. To remove PCR and sequencing errors, raw reads were error-corrected and collapsed into unique sequences using a nearest-neighbor algorithm that merged closely related sequences. Alignment of CDR3 sequences to IMGT reference sequences was used to assign V, D and J gene segments. For a sequence to be retained, a match of at least six nucleotides was required to both a V gene segment and a J gene segment. Rearrangements were classified as productive when the CDR3 lacked stop codons and remained in frame with V and J, and all other rearrangements were classified as non-productive. CDR3 was defined according to IMGT convention as the region running from the second conserved V-encoded cysteine to the conserved J-encoded phenylalanine. In an earlier analysis of more than 550 of the donors, sequences lacking an unambiguous match to a single V gene segment were excluded. An earlier analysis of just under 600 of the donors called V segments functional above 56.7% productive rearrangements and segregating when the between-donor standard deviation exceeded 5%. A statistical classification framework was built for diagnosing cytomegalovirus status from the catalog of TCR beta chain sequences. V and J gene assignment, in a later analysis, came from comparing TCR nucleotide sequences with IMGT/GENE-DB human TR gene sequences. Using the TCRdist pipeline, a later analysis assigned CDR3 sequences along with most-parsimonious VDJ recombination scenarios. In a later analysis, every TCR beta chain was defined by the combination of its CDR3 amino acid sequence and its V-gene family, and reads without a unique V-gene family were dropped. In a later analysis, 450 to 600 highly shared, low-generation-probability nucleotide sequences were removed to address suspected cross-contamination and a sequencing artifact. In a later analysis, a clonal expansion index was calculated for each public chain from normalized within-repertoire ranks of inferred template counts. In a later analysis, generation probabilities were computed with a VDJ recombination model fitted to out-of-frame rearrangements, and the resulting probabilities were checked against IGoR. A later analysis scored TCR-TCR, TCR-HLA and TCR-CMV co-occurrence with hypergeometric tests, applying a repertoire-size bias correction to TCR pairs. A later analysis estimated false discovery rates by permuting HLA or CMV assignments 20 times. In a later analysis, co-occurring TCRs were grouped using DBSCAN, with TCRdist sequence similarity added in when clustering inside HLA-allele-positive subsets. For co-occurrence clustering, repertoires with fewer than 30,000 or more than 120,000 public chains were excluded, along with 4 to 6 repertoires with anomalous nucleotide sharing. TCRdb re-hosts the immuneACCESS table, in-frame sequences only. Its copies lack some clones; in the studies checked, an unresolved V gene accounts for under half of them, and the cause for the rest is not known. The V and J calls and the clone size are those of that table, but D and trimming were determined from the DNA. The sample table shows 150,000 to 200,000 clones, and about 76% are seen once. The ten largest clones capture roughly 1.6% of the sample.

This sample was included in a study of cytomegalovirus exposure and HLA in healthy donors (dated by TCRdb to about 2017). At the level of the whole study: An earlier analysis of several hundred of the donors reported 250 to 350 Gb of sequence data and roughly 110 million unique TCR beta sequences from approximately 180 million T cells. Donor age, sex, ethnicity and CMV serostatus were compiled alongside the repertoire data. The study was designed to test whether signatures of past pathogen exposure could be identified by cataloging public T cell receptors. High-throughput TCR immunosequencing, statistical association of individual TCRs with disease status, and machine learning were combined to predict cytomegalovirus infection status. HLA typing covered class I and class II loci at four-digit resolution. To decide whether each TCR beta V gene segment behaved as functional or pseudogenic, an earlier analysis of some 580 of the donors relied on high-throughput TCR beta sequencing. On average, about 240,000 unique TCR beta nucleotide sequences were sequenced per donor among a few hundred genotyped donors of the cohort, with roughly 18% of those sequences being non-productive. Along with the roughly 670-subject first cohort, a separate validation cohort of about 110 different subjects was used. A handful of DR-DQ haplotypes were handled as single units for association and clustering because linkage in the cohort was strong. In a later genetic analysis, genome-wide SNP genotypes for about 60% of the 666 donors were used, and that subset was treated as a discovery cohort. To study patterns of TCR occurrence, a later analysis re-analyzed previously published TCR beta repertoires from several hundred donors and added high-resolution HLA genotyping. The genetic ancestry cluster associated with self-reported Caucasian donors included about 84% of the roughly 380 genotyped donors. The later analysis used no new phenotypic data to find candidate immune exposures, relying instead on TCR beta sequences and their occurrence across donors. The T cell repertoires of around 730 subjects were profiled by immunosequencing and related to cytomegalovirus serostatus. Typing coverage varied by locus: about 629-630 donors for A, B, C, DRB1 and DQB1; more than 500 for DQA1; around 570 for DPA1; roughly 450 for DPB1. Around 320 gigabases of sequencing data and 70 million to 85 million unique TCR sequences were included in an early release covering 550 to 800 HLA-typed donors. Every repertoire in the discovery cohort had been generated on one and the same sequencing platform. The research as a whole found: Strong co-occurrence of HLA alleles, especially DR and DQ, made assigning TCR associations to individual alleles difficult. The study listed 164 TCR beta chains as associated with cytomegalovirus. According to a later analysis, TCR association rates differed among HLA loci, with DRB1 alleles showing the most associated TCRs and HLA-C alleles showing the fewest. Linkage disequilibrium might explain the correlated functional status among segregating V segments, but an unknown experimental factor could not be excluded. Immune exposure information for the cohort was limited to CMV serostatus. In a later analysis, HLA-associated TCR beta chains showed more clonal expansion and lower generation probabilities than non-associated chains that were equally common. It was suggested by the authors that the approach could potentially be generalized to other disease states and immunological phenotypes. The 87-base-pair reads could not distinguish some IMGT-functional V segments, including TRBV6-2 and TRBV6-3, so those segments were excluded. The cohort was sequenced for TCR beta chains only, and without alpha or paired-chain data the features that could be detected were limited. In an earlier analysis of approximately 590 of the donors, most TCR beta V segments appeared in productive rearrangements about 87% or about 30% of the time, broadly matching IMGT annotations. A later analysis found that most CMV-associated TCR beta chains appeared HLA-restricted, with HLA associations seemingly driven largely by CMV exposure. In a later analysis, several top co-occurrence clusters were reported to appear linked to parvovirus B19, influenza, CMV and Epstein-Barr virus. Most TCR sequences were observed very rarely across donors, whereas some public TCRs were present in many individuals. Presence/absence analyses assumed roughly uniform sequencing depth across donors, an assumption that may not hold. Because counts were too low, some 16 rarely observed V segments, including chromosome 9 orphons, were excluded from the earlier analysis of 587 of the donors. Because some donors lacked HLA typing at each locus, the association tests relied only on the typed subset. A further reported finding was that TCR beta sequences accurately predicted the HLA-A and HLA-B alleles for most subjects in the first cohort. In both the original and validation cohorts, the classifier was reported to diagnose cytomegalovirus status with high specificity and sensitivity. In a later genetic analysis, a missense DCLRE1C variant was associated with V-gene and J-gene trimming of TCR beta chains, and the association was replicated in an independent cohort. A few of the identified cytomegalovirus-associated TCR beta chains were confirmed in vitro to be specific for cytomegalovirus antigens. According to a later genetic analysis, donors in an Asian-associated ancestry cluster had fewer N-insertions in productive TCRs than the approximately 630-donor mean. In a later analysis, about 16,000 TCR beta sequences were associated with specific HLA alleles at a false discovery rate of 0.05. A cluster of highly shared sequence variants was judged likely to be a technical artifact of the sequencing pipeline.

The CDR3 goes from the cysteine to the phenylalanine over 18 residues. Of the read, only the CDR3 DNA is kept; its 54 bases are in frame from base 1. From the germline V gene, CDR1 is SGHRS and CDR2 is YFSETQ. The germline V and J ends show losses of 5 bases and 1 base respectively, and no gene match explains 16 bases of the junction. Recombination joined TRBV5-1 with TRBJ1-1; 8 bases in the junction line up with TRBD1. The receptor comes from a woman between 45 and 60 years old in good health and CMV-seronegative. Sequencing input: PBMCs. The CDR3 sequence is CASRRTGFGVGENTEAFF. In nucleotides, the sequence is TGCGCCAGCAGACGGACAGGGTTTGGGGTGGGGGAGAACACTGAAGCTTTCTTT.